These 8 T cell receptor beta chains were all obtained from the same sample, sequenced in a study of blood T cell repertoires in COVID-19. Repertoires were generated with immunoSEQ multiplex PCR, while TCRdb's copy carries only in-frame clones and drops some. The data hold just over 650,000 clones, with around 89% observed a single time. Sequenced material: peripheral blood. The receptors here all came from a woman younger than 30 with acute or convalescent COVID-19.

The chain couples TRBV5-1 to TRBJ2-7, with D maybe TRBD1 (5 bases). This CDR3 spans 13 amino acids. V gave up 5 bases and J gave up 3 bases, with 12 bases separating them. CDR1 is SGHRS, CDR2 YFSETQ, per germline. CDR3 sequence: CASSFDQGYEQYF. The CDR3, as DNA: TGCGCCAGCAGTTTCGATCAGGGCTACGAGCAGTACTTC.

V gene TRBV7-6 combines with J gene TRBJ1-5; D is ambiguous. CDR1 is SGHVS, CDR2 FNYEAQ, per germline. The CDR3 has 17 amino acids. Trimming took off 1 base at V and 3 bases at J, with 16 bases between the two ends. CDR3 region: CASSLGGRVGLNQPQHF. The DNA for the CDR3 is TGTGCCAGCAGCTTAGGAGGGCGGGTAGGGCTCAATCAGCCCCAGCATTTT.

The gene calls are TRBV9 and TRBJ2-3; 9 nucleotides line up with TRBD2. This CDR3 is 14 amino acids long. Trimming at V came to 0 bases and at J to 8 bases, leaving 4 bases not matched to a gene. CDR1 is SGDLS and CDR2 is YYNGEE in the germline V gene. CDR3 sequence: CASSVAGRGGTQYF. The CDR3 DNA follows: TGTGCCAGCAGCGTAGCGGGGCGGGGGGGTACGCAGTATTTT.

This clone has a single count. This chain joins TRBV4-3 and TRBJ1-1; D unclear. Germline loops: CDR1 LGHNA, CDR2 YSLEER. The CDR3 is 14 amino acids. The V gene lost 1 base and the J gene lost 3 bases, with 9 bases spanning the gap. The CDR3 reads CASSQVGSDTEAFF. Here the CDR3 DNA reads TGCGCCAGCAGCCAAGTCGGCAGCGACACTGAAGCTTTCTTT.

The J gene is TRBJ1-1, the V gene TRBV19; tentative D call: TRBD1 (6 bases). CDR3 size: 15 residues. V was pared by 3 bases and J by 2 bases, with 13 bases between. Germline CDR1 and CDR2: LNHDA and SQIVND (reference sequence). The CDR3 nucleotides are TGTGCCAGTAGTATTAGGGGGATCCTAAACACTGAAGCTTTCTTT. Amino acid sequence: CASSIRGILNTEAFF.

The gene calls are TRBV13 and TRBJ2-7, with 11 bases that match TRBD2. The CDR3 extends over 16 amino acids. Germline CDR1 reads PRHDT; CDR2 reads FYEKMQ (reference sequence). J was trimmed by 0 bases and V by 3 bases; bases with no gene match: 4. The CDR3 DNA reads as TGTGCCAGCAGCTTGCCTAGCGGGGGGAACTCCTACGAGCAGTACTTC. It is translated as CASSLPSGGNSYEQYF.

The gene calls are TRBV14 and TRBJ2-3; tentative D call: TRBD2 (5 bases). In germline, CDR1 is SGHDN, CDR2 FVKESK. The CDR3 is 14 residues long. The ends were cut back, 4 bases at V and 2 bases at J, with 10 bases in the middle. As DNA, the CDR3 is TGTGCCAGCAGCCGGAGGTTCTACACAGATACGCAGTATTTT. Amino acid sequence: CASSRRFYTDTQYF. Looking up the rest from reference TRBV14 and TRBJ2-3 gives the full variable domain: EAGVTQFPSHSVIEKGQTVTLRCDPISGHDNLYWYRRVMGKEIKFLLHFVKESKQDESGMPNNRFLAERTGGTYSTLKVQPAELEDSGVYFCASSRRFYTDTQYFGPGTRLTVL.

The gene calls are TRBV24-1 and TRBJ2-3, with a possible D match to TRBD1 (6 bases). The CDR3 contains 16 residues. CDR1 and CDR2 from the germline V gene are KGHDR and SFDVKD. Trimming took 4 bases from V and 4 from J, leaving 17 bases between them. CDR3: CATSDPGQGSPDTQYF. The CDR3 region has the DNA TGTGCCACCAGTGACCCGGGGCAGGGGAGCCCAGATACGCAGTATTTT.